Below are 32 T cell receptor beta chains sequenced from a single sample in a study of blood T cell repertoires in COVID-19. Clones were sequenced by immunoSEQ multiplex PCR, and TCRdb holds only the in-frame ones, with some missing. The table includes around 130,000 clones, 80% to 90% detected once. The specimen was peripheral blood. The receptors here all came from a human donor in a cohort sampled during active COVID-19.

CDR3: CASTLDSRSYEQYF. The CDR3 coding sequence is TGTGCCAGCACTCTAGACAGTAGATCTTACGAGCAGTACTTC. The chain links TRBV6-6 to TRBJ2-7, with D perhaps matching TRBD1 (5 bases). Germline CDR1 MNHNY, CDR2 SVGAGI (reference sequence). CDR3 size: 14 residues. V lost 7 bases and J 4 bases, leaving 17 bases between the germline ends.

CDR3 loop: CASSYSMVGSGAFF. The CDR3 DNA reads as TGTGCCAGCAGTTACTCGATGGTTGGGTCGGGAGCTTTCTTT. The V gene is TRBV6-2 or TRBV6-3, the J gene TRBJ1-1; D gene unclear. Trimming shortened V by 0 bases and J by 10 bases, and 15 bases separated the two germline ends. This CDR3 is built from 14 residues. Germline CDR1 reads MNHEY; CDR2 reads SVGEGT.

This chain links TRBV13 with TRBJ2-1; tentative D call: TRBD1 (5 bases). Trimming removed 6 bases from V and 4 bases from J, with 16 bases in between. The length of the CDR3 is 15 residues. Germline CDR1 reads PRHDT; CDR2 reads FYEKMQ (reference sequence). The CDR3 is CASSRARQGYNEQFF. The CDR3 nucleotides read TGTGCCAGCAGTCGAGCGCGTCAGGGATACAATGAGCAGTTCTTC.

The chain carries TRBV11-2 and TRBJ2-7; D may be TRBD2 (6 bases). This CDR3 has 12 residues. Germline CDR1 is SGHAT and CDR2 is FQNNGV. Trimming took off 4 bases at V and 7 bases at J, with 11 bases between the two ends. CDR3 protein: CASSSGRNEQYF. The DNA for the CDR3 is TGTGCCAGCAGCTCGGGGAGGAATGAGCAGTACTTC.

The chain recombines TRBV15 with TRBJ1-4; D gene ambiguous. This CDR3 has 16 amino acids. CDR1 and CDR2 from the germline V gene are LNHNV and YYDKDF (reference sequence). Deletions cut 1 base from V and 4 bases from J, with 13 bases between. The CDR3 DNA follows: TGTGCCACCAGCAGAGTTGGACGGACTATTAATGAAAAACTGTTTTTT. Translation gives CATSRVGRTINEKLFF.

The chain carries TRBV7-9 and TRBJ2-3; 7 positions agree with TRBD2. J was trimmed by 2 bases and V by 1 base; bases with no gene match: 6. The CDR3 totals 16 residues. Germline CDR1 is SEHNR and CDR2 is FQNEAQ (reference sequence). Here the CDR3 DNA reads TGTGCCAGCAGCTTAGTGGGGAGCGGGGCCACAGATACGCAGTATTTT. Residues: CASSLVGSGATDTQYF.

The V and J genes are TRBV19 and TRBJ1-5; tentative D call: TRBD1 (5 bases). This CDR3 region has 23 residues. Germline V gene lookup returns CDR1 LNHDA and CDR2 SQIVND (reference sequence). With 0 bases removed from V and 0 bases from J, the gap between germline ends came to 30 bases. The CDR3 nucleotides read TGTGCCAGTAGTATAGAACAACTGTCGAGGACAAGGAGTATGGCTTATAGCAATCAGCCCCAGCATTTT. Encoded protein: CASSIEQLSRTRSMAYSNQPQHF.

This chain connects TRBV30 to TRBJ1-4; D call uncertain. The germline gives CDR1 GTSNPN, CDR2 SVGIG (reference sequence). The CDR3 spans 17 residues. With 7 bases removed from V and 0 bases from J, the gap between germline ends came to 21 bases. Here the CDR3 reads CAFNLGRQSPTNEKLFF. CDR3 coding DNA: TGTGCCTTCAACCTGGGGAGGCAATCTCCAACTAATGAAAAACTGTTTTTT.

The gene calls are TRBV5-4 and TRBJ2-4; D remains unclear. The germline V and J ends were trimmed by 4 bases and 5 bases, with 13 bases remaining between them. Germline assignment: CDR1 SGHNT and CDR2 YYREEE (reference sequence). This CDR3 region has 14 residues. CDR3 DNA sequence: TGTGCCAGCAGCAACCGGGTCGTTGAAAACATTCAGTACTTC. Residues: CASSNRVVENIQYF.

The V and J genes are TRBV10-3 and TRBJ1-1; D is ambiguous. This CDR3 contains 15 residues. Looked up from germline, CDR1 is ENHRY and CDR2 is SYGVKD. V gave up 6 bases and J gave up 3 bases, with 17 bases separating them. CDR3 protein: CAISPRGGWDTEAFF. The CDR3 bases are TGTGCCATCAGCCCCAGAGGTGGGTGGGACACTGAAGCTTTCTTT.

The chain couples TRBV20-1 to TRBJ1-2; 7 bases are shared with TRBD1. CDR3 length: 16 amino acids. J lost 5 bases, V lost 3 bases, and 15 bases had no gene match. Germline lookup yields CDR1 DFQATT and CDR2 SNEGSKA (reference sequence). The CDR3 loop is CSASEAVEGAGYGYTF. The CDR3 nucleotides read TGCAGTGCTAGTGAGGCTGTGGAGGGGGCTGGGTATGGCTACACCTTC.

The table lists this clone with a count of one. The J gene is TRBJ1-6, the V gene TRBV20-1; D perhaps matches TRBD1 (6 bases). CDR1 DFQATT and CDR2 SNEGSKA come from the germline V gene (reference sequence). CDR3 size: 13 residues. Trimming left V 3 bases short and J 8 bases short, with 11 bases between. The CDR3: CSASLGGHSPLHF. The CDR3 nucleotides read TGCAGTGCTAGTCTTGGGGGCCATTCACCCCTCCACTTT.

CDR3 in DNA: TGTGCCAGCAGTTCCAAACTATGGGGACAGGAAGAGACCCAGTACTTC. Its protein is CASSSKLWGQEETQYF. The chain uses TRBV11-1 and TRBJ2-5, with 8 bases aligning to TRBD1. Germline-derived CDR1 and CDR2 are SGHAT and FQDESV (reference sequence). V lost 6 bases, J lost 3 bases, and 12 bases stayed unmatched. The CDR3 extends over 16 amino acids.

The V gene is TRBV19, the J gene TRBJ1-1, with TRBD1 matching 8 bases. The CDR3 runs to 13 residues. The germline CDR1 and CDR2 sequences are LNHDA and SQIVND (reference sequence). Trimming took 8 bases from V and 5 from J; bases not matched to a gene: 7. As DNA, the CDR3 is TGTGCCAGTGCCAGGACAGGGAGAACTGAAGCTTTCTTT. Its translation is CASARTGRTEAFF.

This clone was seen a few times. J is TRBJ1-5 and V is TRBV5-1; no definite D call. Looked up from germline, CDR1 is SGHRS and CDR2 is YFSETQ. V was shortened by 4 bases and J by 4 bases, with 12 bases between the two germline ends. This CDR3 has 14 residues. As DNA, the CDR3 is TGCGCCAGCAGCATAGACTCGCCTAATCAGCCCCAGCATTTT. As protein: CASSIDSPNQPQHF. The whole variable domain, remainder taken from reference TRBV5-1 and TRBJ1-5, is KAGVTQTPRYLIKTRGQQVTLSCSPISGHRSVSWYQQTPGQGLQFLFEYFSETQRNKGNFPGRFSGRQFSNSRSEMNVSTLELGDSALYLCASSIDSPNQPQHFGDGTRLSIL.

This chain uses TRBV6-6 with TRBJ1-3; TRBD1 might be the D (6 bases). The CDR3 runs to 15 residues. Trimming stripped 7 bases from V and 3 bases from J, with 16 bases between. Germline V gene lookup returns CDR1 MNHNY and CDR2 SVGAGI (reference sequence). Written as DNA, the CDR3 is TGTGCCAGCACCGAAAAACGGGACAATGGAAACACCATATATTTT. Amino acids: CASTEKRDNGNTIYF.

About this clone: An end of the junction does not agree with germline; a read error may underlie this. This chain links TRBV2 with TRBJ2-5, with TRBD2 matching over 9 bases. CDR1 is SNHLY, CDR2 FYNNEI, per germline. The CDR3 loop spans 13 amino acids. This chain's CDR3 is CASSGTSVETQYF. The DNA of the CDR3 is TGTGCCAGCAGTGGGACTAGCGTAGAGACCCAATACTTC. The full variable domain, completed using reference TRBV2 and TRBJ2-5, is EPEVTQTPSHQVTQMGQEVILRCVPISNHLYFYWYRQILGQKVEFLVSFYNNEISEKSEIFDDQFSVERPDGSNFTLKIRSTKLEDSAMYFCASSGTSVETQYFGPGTRLLVL.

The genes are TRBV2 and TRBJ1-5; tentatively, D is TRBD1 (6 bases). The CDR3 spans 15 residues. CDR1 and CDR2 (germline): SNHLY, FYNNEI. The V and J ends lost 7 bases and 6 bases respectively, with 19 bases between them. The DNA of the CDR3 is TGTGCCAGCACTCCCGAAGGGGGACAACCTCAGCCCCAGCATTTT. This sequence encodes CASTPEGGQPQPQHF.

This clone was detected only a few times. At one of its ends the junction is not consistent with the germline gene, which may arise from a read error. V usage is TRBV29-1 and J usage is TRBJ1-2; 7 bases fit TRBD1. Germline loops: CDR1 SQVTM, CDR2 ANQGSEA. The CDR3 covers 11 residues. The CDR3 DNA follows: TGCAGCGTTTTCACTGACAGGGCGACCCTCTTC. Translated: CSVFTDRATLF.

V is TRBV5-1 and J is TRBJ2-1; 10 bases match TRBD2. V shed 4 bases, J shed 6 bases, and the junction held 10 bases outside the gene matches. The CDR3 has 16 amino acids. Germline values: CDR1 SGHRS, CDR2 YFSETQ. CDR3 region: CASSPSRVAGGNEQFF. The CDR3 DNA is TGCGCCAGCAGCCCCTCCCGGGTAGCGGGGGGCAATGAGCAGTTCTTC.

A few counts support this clone. The V and J genes are TRBV5-1 and TRBJ1-6; 8 nucleotides match TRBD1. Germline V gene lookup returns CDR1 SGHRS and CDR2 YFSETQ. After removal of 3 bases from V and 7 bases from J, the junction contained 6 bases not matched to a gene. The length of the CDR3 is 15 residues. The CDR3 nucleotides are TGCGCCAGCAGCTCCGGACAGGGAAACAATTCACCCCTCCACTTT. Amino acids: CASSSGQGNNSPLHF. The variable domain in full, with the rest retrieved from reference TRBV5-1 and TRBJ1-6, is KAGVTQTPRYLIKTRGQQVTLSCSPISGHRSVSWYQQTPGQGLQFLFEYFSETQRNKGNFPGRFSGRQFSNSRSEMNVSTLELGDSALYLCASSSGQGNNSPLHFGNGTRLTVT.

The chain is built from TRBV7-2 and TRBJ1-5; 7 bases are shared with TRBD1. J was trimmed by 6 bases and V by 6 bases; bases with no gene match: 11. The CDR3 is made up of 15 amino acids. Per the germline V gene, CDR1 is SGHTA and CDR2 is FQGNSA. CDR3 residues: CASRVEGGGSQPQHF. The CDR3 DNA reads TGTGCCAGCAGAGTAGAAGGAGGGGGCAGTCAGCCCCAGCATTTT. Based on the CDR3 plus reference TRBV7-2 and TRBJ1-5, the full variable domain is GAGVSQSPSNKVTEKGKDVELRCDPISGHTALYWYRQSLGQGLEFLIYFQGNSAPDKSGLPSDRFSAERTGGSVSTLTIQRTQQEDSAVYLCASRVEGGGSQPQHFGDGTRLSIL.

On this clone: This sample also contains other DNA sequences that code for the same CDR3. V usage is TRBV9 and J usage is TRBJ2-2, with D hard to call. The CDR3 has 13 amino acids. The ends were cut back, 0 bases at V and 4 bases at J, with 4 bases in the middle. Germline V CDR1 and CDR2: SGDLS, YYNGEE. The CDR3 region has the DNA TGTGCCAGCAGCGTAGCCGGCACCGGGGAGCTGTTTTTT. As protein: CASSVAGTGELFF.

The J gene is TRBJ2-7, the V gene TRBV10-3; 13 bases line up with TRBD2. The trim removed 8 bases at V and 7 bases at J, leaving 8 bases unmatched. CDR1 and CDR2 from the germline V gene are ENHRY and SYGVKD. This CDR3 is built from 14 residues. The DNA of the CDR3 is TGTGCCATCGGGGGGACTAGCGGGGTCGGGGAGCAGTACTTC. It specifies CAIGGTSGVGEQYF.

The V gene is TRBV5-1, the J gene TRBJ1-1; possible D gene TRBD1, 6 bases. Looked up from germline, CDR1 is SGHRS and CDR2 is YFSETQ. V lost 0 bases to trimming and J lost 6 bases, with 15 bases between them. This CDR3 region has 15 residues. The CDR3 coding sequence is TGCGCCAGCAGCTTGGCCTCTGTGGGGGCCTCTGAAGCTTTCTTT. Amino acid sequence: CASSLASVGASEAFF.

The V call is TRBV30, the J call TRBJ1-1, with 8 nucleotides matching TRBD1. V was clipped by 0 bases and J by 5 bases; unmatched bases: 8. The CDR3 has 15 amino acids. Germline V gene lookup returns CDR1 GTSNPN and CDR2 SVGIG (reference sequence). The CDR3: CAWSVSTGAGTEAFF. DNA for the CDR3: TGTGCCTGGAGTGTATCGACAGGGGCTGGGACTGAAGCTTTCTTT.

The gene calls are TRBV2 and TRBJ1-6, with D hard to call. Germline CDR1 and CDR2: SNHLY and FYNNEI. The CDR3 length is 14 residues. CDR3 in DNA: TGTGCGTCCCGAGGCTCCGTGGTTGATTCACCCCTCCACTTT. Translating it yields CASRGSVVDSPLHF.

This clone was observed a single time. The chain links TRBV18 to TRBJ1-2, with D uncertain. Germline assignment: CDR1 KGHSH and CDR2 LQKENI. The CDR3 runs to 17 residues. Trimming pared 0 bases from V and 2 bases from J, leaving 16 bases between. Here the CDR3 reads CASSPPARASGNYGYTF. CDR3 nucleotide sequence: TGTGCCAGCTCACCACCAGCTCGGGCTTCGGGGAACTATGGCTACACCTTC.

This chain uses TRBV30 with TRBJ1-2; 7 nucleotides align to TRBD1. V trimming: 3 bases; J trimming: 5 bases; junction bases outside the gene matches: 18. There are 17 residues in the CDR3. Germline CDR1 reads GTSNPN; CDR2 reads SVGIG (reference sequence). The CDR3 bases are TGTGCCTGGAGGGGGGGAGGCCTCGACAGGGTCCCTTATGGCTACACCTTC. Translating it yields CAWRGGGLDRVPYGYTF.

This clone has only a few counts. V gene TRBV3-1 (or the pseudogene TRBV3-2) combines with J gene TRBJ1-1; D remains unclear. Germline lookup yields CDR1 LGHDT and CDR2 YNNKEL (reference sequence). The V end lost 1 base, the J end lost 1 base, and 4 bases lay between the germline ends. CDR3 size: 13 residues. The CDR3, as DNA: TGTGCCAGCAGCCAAGGAGCGAACACTGAAGCTTTCTTT. Its translation is CASSQGANTEAFF.

This chain connects TRBV5-8 to TRBJ1-2, with 9 positions matching TRBD1. There are 16 residues in the CDR3. Trimming cost V 4 bases and J 2 bases; bases outside gene matches: 9. Germline loops: CDR1 SGHTS, CDR2 YDEGEE. CDR3 sequence reads: CASSVDRGRMNYGYTF. The CDR3 DNA reads as TGTGCCAGCAGCGTGGACAGGGGCCGGATGAACTATGGCTACACCTTC.

The V and J genes are TRBV3-1 (or the pseudogene TRBV3-2) and TRBJ2-5; the match to TRBD2 covers 12 bases. Germline values: CDR1 LGHDT, CDR2 YNNKEL (reference sequence). This CDR3 spans 17 amino acids. The V and J ends lost 4 bases and 5 bases, in that order; junction bases with no gene match: 11. The CDR3 DNA sequence: TGTGCCAGCAGCCGCCTGACTAGCGGGGGTTTCGGGGAGACCCAGTACTTC. Its protein product is CASSRLTSGGFGETQYF.